This T cell receptor (beta chain) was captured in a study of blood T cell repertoires in COVID-19 (dated by TCRdb to 2019 to 2021). About the study as a whole: Samples from collaborators originated in the United States, Italy and Spain and spanned both the acute and convalescent phases of COVID-19. The prospective study material was composed of cDNA or gDNA derived from T cells, B-cell-depleted T cells, or PBMCs. Deeply sampled blood TCRbeta repertoires from subjects exposed to, actively infected with, or recovered from COVID-19 were included in the dataset. A freely available public database, intended as a resource for researchers studying the immune response to SARS-CoV-2, is where the repertoires were released. Samples were obtained from the ongoing ImmuneRACE study (first 160 participants) and from over 1,000 subjects provided by 6 global collaborators. Nearly every sample came with metadata listing a de-identified subject ID, COVID-19 status, age in years and sex. Where available, HLA class I and class II types were taken from metadata supplied by the sample provider and were not determined by assay-based typing. Broader findings and caveats from the paper: How much clinical and demographic metadata was included differed by source and by participant, and the metadata was provided uncurated.

Participants in the prospective study were enrolled through a virtual design, were aged roughly 18 to 100 years, and lived in roughly 25 United States geographic areas. In the prospective study, cohorts were assigned on the basis of participant-reported clinical history obtained from a screening survey and a study questionnaire. Mobile phlebotomists in the prospective study collected whole blood, serum and a nasopharyngeal or oropharyngeal swab from every participant. Participants in the prospective study had the option to provide additional blood draws and questionnaires over an approximately 2-month period. Blood samples from the prospective study were shipped frozen or at room temperature prior to DNA extraction. TCRbeta CDR3 regions were amplified from genomic DNA using the immunoSEQ Assay, a bias-controlled multiplex PCR. From the authors' description of their analysis: The number of nucleated cells in each sample was estimated by amplification of reference gene primers within the assay. To quantify the absolute abundance of each unique TCRbeta CDR3 rearrangement, sequence reads were collapsed and filtered. For each sample, productive Simpson clonality was calculated as the square root of Simpson's diversity index across productive rearrangements. As stored in TCRdb, this immuneACCESS dataset retains in-frame rearrangements with V and J assigned. A fraction of the clones does not appear; measured against another copy, unresolved V genes explain less than half of the discrepancy, and the remainder lacks a known reason. V, J and clone size derive from that table, while D and trimming were established from the DNA sequence. This sample is represented by approximately 200,000 clones; about 84% of them were singletons. 7.4% of the sample is taken by the ten largest.

On this clone: It lacks a known antigen. No qualities accompany the bases; no much larger clone lies one base away.

This TCR was sampled from a woman aged 40 to 50 with acute COVID-19. The source material was PBMCs or T cells enriched from blood (not recorded which).

The bases are TGTGCCAGCGGCCCCGTTGGGCGGGCGACAGATACGCAGTATTTT. It translates as CASGPVGRATDTQYF. This receptor chain uses TRBV5-4 and TRBJ2-3, with TRBD2 tentatively as D gene (5 bases match). The CDR3 spans 15 residues, from the cysteine through the phenylalanine. Only the CDR3 region is kept as DNA, spanning 45 bases read in frame from base 1. V lost 7 bases and J lost 3 bases; the stretch between them is 18 bases long. CDR1 and CDR2 were assigned from the germline V gene (reference sequence) as SGHNT and YYREEE.